The 4 T cell receptor beta chains below come from one sample, sequenced in a study of T-cell reconstitution after alpha-beta-depleted transplantation in children (dated by TCRdb to between 2015 and 2016). Preparation of the library involved PCR. Sequenced using an Illumina HiSeq 2500. TCR libraries were prepared with molecular barcoding, using unique molecular identifiers to normalize TCRbeta repertoire quantification. TCRdb trimmed public reads at Q25 via fastp, called clones via MiXCR and kept in-frame beta chains. Each CDR3 protein gets just one entry, which takes the most common genes and DNA from the rows behind it. This sample holds tens of thousands of distinct CDR3 sequences; roughly 4.4% were observed only once. The ten largest clones take up around 18% of the sample. Per the publication, the treatment or condition label means: allogeneic hematopoietic cell transplantation with graft depleted of TCRalphabeta T cells and CD19 B cells.

Material: PBMCs, mostly from graft donor cells, obtained 180 days after TCRalphabeta/CD19-depleted stem cell transplant. These receptors originate from a boy in the first two years of life who had a stem cell transplant for acute myeloid leukemia, so the T cells may come from the graft donor.

This clonotype appeared many times. This CDR3 reads CASSLVFPAVGYNEQFF. The CDR3 nucleotides are TGTGCCAGCAGCCTGGTTTTCCCTGCTGTCGGGTACAATGAGCAGTTCTTC. V gene TRBV7-6 combines with J gene TRBJ2-1; D is unclear. Per the germline V gene, CDR1 is SGHVS and CDR2 is FNYEAQ. The CDR3 is 17 residues long. Trimming shortened V by 5 bases and J by 4 bases, and 21 bases separated the two germline ends.

There are many counts of this clonotype. The chain has TRBV2 and TRBJ1-2; a weak D match, TRBD1 (5 bases). The CDR3 covers 12 residues. CDR1 and CDR2 from the germline V gene are SNHLY and FYNNEI. V lost 8 bases and J lost 1, with 8 bases in between. The CDR3 loop reads CASGGVNYGYTF. The DNA for the CDR3 is TGTGCCAGCGGGGGGGTTAACTATGGCTACACCTTC.

Ten or more counts support this clonotype. V usage is TRBV12-3 or TRBV12-4 and J usage is TRBJ1-5; no firm D call. The germline V and J ends were trimmed by 8 bases and 0 bases, with 14 bases remaining between them. The CDR3 totals 15 residues. For the CDR3, the DNA is TGTGCCAGCGGGCCCGGACGGGATAGCAATCAGCCCCAGCATTTT. Translated, it gives CASGPGRDSNQPQHF.

This clonotype was counted ten times or more. The chain recombines TRBV10-3 with TRBJ1-2; TRBD1 aligns across 8 bases. Germline CDR1 and CDR2: ENHRY and SYGVKD. Trimming cost V 1 base and J 7 bases; bases outside gene matches: 8. This CDR3 region has 15 residues. This chain's CDR3 is CAISEFDRGHSGYTF. CDR3 nucleotide sequence: TGTGCCATCAGTGAGTTCGACAGGGGACATAGTGGCTACACCTTC.